These 10 T cell receptor beta chains came from one sample sequenced in a study of T cell responses to AZD1222 COVID-19 vaccine. TCRdb's copy holds only in-frame clones and misses some; the assay was immunoSEQ multiplex PCR. This table holds roughly 130,000 clones, approximately 94% found once. The source material was peripheral blood, sampled on day 0 of AZD1222 vaccination. The source of these receptors is an adult in good health.

The chain recombines TRBV5-1 with TRBJ2-3; TRBD1 agrees at 7 bases. The germline gives CDR1 SGHRS, CDR2 YFSETQ. This CDR3 contains 14 residues. V lost 3 bases, J lost 2 bases, and 3 bases stayed unmatched. This CDR3 reads CASSSGQLTDTQYF. Written as DNA, the CDR3 is TGCGCCAGCAGCTCGGGACAGCTCACAGATACGCAGTATTTT.

The chain employs TRBV30 and TRBJ2-1, with TRBD1 identical over 9 bases. The CDR3 is 12 amino acids. Trimming took 2 bases from V and 14 from J; bases not matched to a gene: 7. Germline CDR1 reads GTSNPN; CDR2 reads SVGIG (reference sequence). CDR3 amino acids: CAWSSDRGMKFF. In DNA, the CDR3 is TGTGCCTGGAGTTCGGACAGGGGAATGAAGTTCTTC.

The rearrangement joins TRBV4-1 to TRBJ1-2; 7 bases are a match to TRBD1. Trimming took 3 bases from V and 7 from J; bases not matched to a gene: 11. This CDR3 has 15 residues. Germline CDR1 and CDR2: MGHRA and YSYEKL. CDR3 sequence: CASSQLTGVESGYTF. Written as DNA, the CDR3 is TGCGCCAGCAGCCAGCTAACAGGGGTGGAATCTGGCTACACCTTC.

The chain is built from TRBV7-6 and TRBJ2-1; maybe TRBD2 (5 bases). The ends were cut back, 5 bases at V and 0 bases at J, with 14 bases in the middle. This CDR3 has 16 amino acids. CDR1 SGHVS and CDR2 FNYEAQ come from the germline V gene. DNA of the CDR3: TGTGCCAGCAGCGCCCCACTAGAGAGCTCCTACAATGAGCAGTTCTTC. Amino acids: CASSAPLESSYNEQFF.

The CDR3 reads CASRPTGGETQYF. For the CDR3, the DNA is TGTGCCAGCAGACCCACAGGGGGAGAGACCCAGTACTTC. The J gene is TRBJ2-5, the V gene TRBV3-1 (or the pseudogene TRBV3-2), with TRBD1 matching 8 bases. V lost 6 bases and J lost 4; bases outside the gene matches: 4. Germline V lookup: CDR1 LGHDT, CDR2 YNNKEL (reference sequence). This CDR3 comprises 13 residues.

The chain couples TRBV5-4 to TRBJ2-3; 12 positions agree with TRBD2. There are 16 residues in the CDR3. Germline assignment: CDR1 SGHNT and CDR2 YYREEE (reference sequence). V dropped 2 bases and J dropped 2; count of bases not matched to a gene: 3. The CDR3 region is CASSLTSGRHTDTQYF. DNA of the CDR3: TGTGCCAGCAGCTTAACTAGCGGGAGGCACACAGATACGCAGTATTTT.

The genes are TRBV27 and TRBJ1-2; 8 positions match TRBD1. Germline lookup yields CDR1 MNHEY and CDR2 SMNVEV (reference sequence). With V trimmed by 2 bases and J by 2 bases, 4 bases remained unmatched. The CDR3 runs to 15 residues. The CDR3 is CASSLRTGLNYGYTF. The CDR3, as DNA: TGTGCCAGCAGTTTACGGACAGGGCTGAACTATGGCTACACCTTC.

The chain combines TRBV15 with TRBJ2-1, with D possibly TRBD2 on 8 matching bases. CDR3 size: 16 residues. V shed 0 bases and J shed 10 bases, with 19 bases lying between them. Germline V gene sequence: CDR1 LNHNV, CDR2 YYDKDF (reference sequence). The CDR3 protein is CATSRDRREGAMEQFF. The CDR3 nucleotides are TGTGCCACCAGCAGAGATCGACGGGAGGGGGCAATGGAGCAGTTCTTC.

The chain links TRBV5-8 to TRBJ1-3; the match to TRBD1 covers 8 bases. Germline V gives CDR1 SGHTS, CDR2 YDEGEE. This CDR3 comprises 16 residues. With V trimmed by 1 base and J by 3 bases, 6 bases remained unmatched. This CDR3 is CASSLLQGAYGNTIYF. The CDR3 bases are TGTGCCAGCAGCTTGCTCCAGGGGGCTTATGGAAACACCATATATTTT.

The chain links TRBV7-8 to TRBJ1-4; D is unresolved. The V gene's germline CDR1 is SGHVS and CDR2 FQNEAQ. This CDR3 is 12 amino acids long. V was trimmed by 3 bases and J by 3 bases, leaving 2 bases between them. The CDR3 DNA sequence: TGTGCCAGCAGCTTCCCTAATGAAAAACTGTTTTTT. This codes for CASSFPNEKLFF.